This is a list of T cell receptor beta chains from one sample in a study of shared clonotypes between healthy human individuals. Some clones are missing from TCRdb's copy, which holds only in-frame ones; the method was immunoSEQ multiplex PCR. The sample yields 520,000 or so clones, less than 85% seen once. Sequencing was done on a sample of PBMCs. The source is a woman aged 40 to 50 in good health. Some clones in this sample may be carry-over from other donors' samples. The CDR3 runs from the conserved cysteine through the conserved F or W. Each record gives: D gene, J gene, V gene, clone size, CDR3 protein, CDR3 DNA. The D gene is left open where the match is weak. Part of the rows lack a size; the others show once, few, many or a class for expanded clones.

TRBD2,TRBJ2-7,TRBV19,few,CASSILAGEGEQYF,TGTGCCAGTAGTATTCTAGCGGGAGAAGGGGAGCAGTACTTC
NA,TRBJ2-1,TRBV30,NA,CAWSGSGEPLF,TGTGCCTGGAGTGGGTCGGGAGAACCTCTCTTC
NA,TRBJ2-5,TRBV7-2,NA,CASSLNPTQETQYF,TGTGCCAGCAGCTTAAACCCCACCCAAGAGACCCAGTACTTC
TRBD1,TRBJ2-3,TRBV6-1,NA,CASRQGAGDTQYF,TGTGCCAGCCGACAGGGGGCGGGAGATACGCAGTATTTT
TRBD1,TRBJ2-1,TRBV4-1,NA,CASGDRVLNEQFF,TGCGCCAGCGGGGACAGGGTTTTGAATGAGCAGTTCTTC
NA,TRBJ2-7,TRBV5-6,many,CASSLRSYEQYF,TGTGCCAGCAGCTTGAGGAGCTACGAGCAGTACTTC
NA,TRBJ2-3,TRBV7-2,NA,CASSLAISRDTQYF,TGTGCCAGCAGCTTAGCTATATCCCGAGATACGCAGTATTTT
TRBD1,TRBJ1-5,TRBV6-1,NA,CASSQGAWSNQPQHF,TGTGCCAGCAGCCAGGGGGCCTGGAGCAATCAGCCCCAGCATTTT
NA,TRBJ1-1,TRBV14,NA,CASSQDQGAMNTEAFF,TGTGCCAGCAGCCAAGATCAGGGTGCCATGAACACTGAAGCTTTCTTT
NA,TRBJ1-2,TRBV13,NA,CASSLLLGAGGYTF,TGTGCCAGCAGCTTACTTCTGGGGGCTGGAGGCTACACCTTC
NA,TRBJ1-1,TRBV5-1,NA,CASSSKGPTNTEAFF,TGCGCCAGCAGCAGTAAAGGGCCAACGAACACTGAAGCTTTCTTT
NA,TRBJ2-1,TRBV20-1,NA,CSARGASQFF,TGCAGTGCTAGAGGGGCCTCCCAGTTCTTC
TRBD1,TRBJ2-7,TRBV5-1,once,CASSLIQGAYEQYF,TGCGCCAGCAGCTTGATACAGGGGGCGTACGAGCAGTACTTC
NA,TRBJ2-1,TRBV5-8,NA,CASSLGVGDEQFF,TGTGCCAGCAGCTTGGGAGTAGGGGATGAGCAGTTCTTC
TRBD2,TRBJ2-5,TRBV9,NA,CASSVATTSSETQYF,TGTGCCAGCAGCGTAGCTACGACTAGCTCAGAGACCCAGTACTTC
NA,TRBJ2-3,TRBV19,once,CASSKGGSGDTQYF,TGTGCCAGTAGTAAGGGGGGCTCGGGAGATACGCAGTATTTT
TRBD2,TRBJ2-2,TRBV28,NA,CASNGGGLGNTGELFF,TGTGCCAGCAACGGAGGAGGACTAGGGAACACCGGGGAGCTGTTTTTT
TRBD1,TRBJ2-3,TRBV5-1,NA,CASSLGQGAGTDTQYF,TGCGCCAGCAGCTTGGGACAGGGGGCTGGTACAGATACGCAGTATTTT
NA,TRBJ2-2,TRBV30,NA,CAWIRQLNTGELFF,TGTGCCTGGATTCGACAGCTAAACACCGGGGAGCTGTTTTTT
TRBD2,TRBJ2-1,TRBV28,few,CASSLPGTSGSAEQFF,TGTGCCAGCAGCCTCCCCGGGACTAGCGGGAGCGCTGAGCAGTTCTTC
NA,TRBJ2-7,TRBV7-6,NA,CASSLGVSYEQYF,TGTGCCAGCAGCTTGGGGGTTAGTTACGAGCAGTACTTC
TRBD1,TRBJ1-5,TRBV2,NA,CASSPGTGGNQPQHF,TGTGCCAGCAGTCCCGGGACAGGGGGGAATCAGCCCCAGCATTTT
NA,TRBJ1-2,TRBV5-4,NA,CASSLERPLYGYTF,TGTGCCAGCAGCTTGGAAAGGCCGCTCTATGGCTACACCTTC
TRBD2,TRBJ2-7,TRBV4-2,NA,CASSPRMAGGSYSYEQYF,TGTGCCAGCAGCCCCCGAATGGCGGGAGGGTCCTACTCCTACGAGCAGTACTTC
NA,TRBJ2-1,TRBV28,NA,CASSLVPFNSPYNEQFF,TGTGCCAGCAGTTTAGTTCCGTTTAATAGCCCCTACAATGAGCAGTTCTTC
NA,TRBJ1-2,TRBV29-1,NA,CSVDHGGGGYGYTF,TGCAGCGTTGATCACGGGGGCGGGGGCTATGGCTACACCTTC
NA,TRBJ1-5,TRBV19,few,CASSRQGNQPQHF,TGTGCCAGTAGTAGACAGGGCAATCAGCCCCAGCATTTT
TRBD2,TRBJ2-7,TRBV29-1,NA,CSVGVAGGVYEQYF,TGCAGCGTTGGAGTAGCGGGAGGGGTCTACGAGCAGTACTTC
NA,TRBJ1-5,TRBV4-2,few,CASSQGLPGASNQPQHF,TGTGCCAGCAGCCAAGGGTTACCAGGGGCCAGCAATCAGCCCCAGCATTTT
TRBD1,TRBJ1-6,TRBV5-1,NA,CASSLEGQGDHF,TGCGCCAGCAGCTTGGAGGGACAGGGCGACCACTTT
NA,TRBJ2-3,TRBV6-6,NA,CASSPLGLTSTDTQYF,TGTGCCAGCAGCCCCTTGGGCCTCACGAGCACAGATACGCAGTATTTT